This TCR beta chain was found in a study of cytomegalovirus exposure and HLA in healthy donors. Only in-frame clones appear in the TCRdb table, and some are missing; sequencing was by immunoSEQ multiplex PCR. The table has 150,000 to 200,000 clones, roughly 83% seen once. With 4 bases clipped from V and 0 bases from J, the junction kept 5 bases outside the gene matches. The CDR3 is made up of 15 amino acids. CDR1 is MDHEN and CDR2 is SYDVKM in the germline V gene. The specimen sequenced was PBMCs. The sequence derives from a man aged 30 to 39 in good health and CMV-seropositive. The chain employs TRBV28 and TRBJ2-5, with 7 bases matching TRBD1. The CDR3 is CASSSGQLYQETQYF. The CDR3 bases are TGTGCCAGCAGTTCGGGACAGCTGTACCAAGAGACCCAGTACTTC.